This passage covers 24 T cell receptor beta chains from one sample sequenced in a study of blood T cell repertoires in COVID-19. The protocol was immunoSEQ multiplex PCR, while the TCRdb copy is restricted to in-frame clones and leaves out a portion. The sample includes 200,000 to 250,000 clones, around 84% of them seen just once. The sequencing input was PBMCs or T cells enriched from blood (not recorded which). The receptors shown here come from a woman aged 50 to 60 who had recovered from COVID-19.

This clone was recorded a few times. The chain recombines TRBV5-1 with TRBJ1-1, with TRBD1 as a possible D gene (5 bases). V was cut by 1 base and J by 4 bases, with 8 bases left in between. From germline, CDR1 is SGHRS and CDR2 YFSETQ. This CDR3 region has 13 residues. The CDR3 sequence is CASSLNRFTEAFF. CDR3 coding DNA: TGCGCCAGCAGCTTGAACAGGTTCACTGAAGCTTTCTTT. Together with reference TRBV5-1 and TRBJ1-1, the CDR3 gives the full variable domain: KAGVTQTPRYLIKTRGQQVTLSCSPISGHRSVSWYQQTPGQGLQFLFEYFSETQRNKGNFPGRFSGRQFSNSRSEMNVSTLELGDSALYLCASSLNRFTEAFFGQGTRLTVV.

This clone was counted a single time. The rearrangement links TRBV3-1 (or the pseudogene TRBV3-2) to TRBJ1-5; 8 nucleotides agree with TRBD1. V lost 1 base to trimming and J lost 0 bases; unmatched junction nucleotides: 8. Germline V gene data show CDR1 as LGHDT and CDR2 as YNNKEL (reference sequence). The CDR3 consists of 18 residues. The chain's CDR3 is CASSQGDRYSNSNQPQHF. Written as DNA, the CDR3 is TGTGCCAGCAGCCAAGGGGACAGGTACTCTAATAGCAATCAGCCCCAGCATTTT.

The V gene is TRBV7-6, the J gene TRBJ1-2; D call uncertain. The CDR3 runs 14 residues. Trimming pared 1 base from V and 8 bases from J, leaving 14 bases between. Germline lookup yields CDR1 SGHVS and CDR2 FNYEAQ. This chain's CDR3 is CASSLDSRREGYTF. The CDR3 bases are TGTGCCAGCAGCTTAGATTCAAGGCGGGAGGGCTACACCTTC. The full variable domain, with the rest looked up from reference TRBV7-6 and TRBJ1-2, is GAGVSQSPRYKVTKRGQDVALRCDPISGHVSLYWYRQALGQGPEFLTYFNYEAQQDKSGLPNDRFSAERPEGSISTLTIQRTEQRDSAMYRCASSLDSRREGYTFGSGTRLTVV.

The chain links TRBV7-2 to TRBJ2-3, with TRBD2 matching over 7 bases. Germline-derived CDR1 and CDR2 are SGHTA and FQGNSA. Germline trimming cut 1 base from V and 4 bases from J; bases unmatched to any gene: 8. The CDR3 contains 16 residues. The CDR3 sequence: CASSLDLPSGADTQYF. The CDR3 DNA follows: TGTGCCAGCAGCTTAGATCTCCCTAGCGGAGCAGATACGCAGTATTTT.

This clone was counted once. This chain links TRBV18 with TRBJ2-3; 7 bases are a match to TRBD2. The CDR3 runs 12 residues. CDR1 is KGHSH, CDR2 LQKENI, per germline. V shed 8 bases and J 6 bases; nucleotides not matched to a gene: 5. The CDR3 is CASRTSADTQYF. CDR3 nucleotides: TGTGCCAGCAGGACTAGTGCGGATACGCAGTATTTT. Based on the CDR3 plus reference TRBV18 and TRBJ2-3, the full variable domain is NAGVMQNPRHLVRRRGQEARLRCSPMKGHSHVYWYRQLPEEGLKFMVYLQKENIIDESGMPKERFSAEFPKEGPSILRIQQVVRGDSAAYFCASRTSADTQYFGPGTRLTVL.

This chain links TRBV7-8 with TRBJ2-7, with D perhaps TRBD2 (6 bases). This CDR3 has 15 amino acids. Germline loops: CDR1 SGHVS, CDR2 FQNEAQ. V gave up 5 bases and J gave up 0 bases, with 14 bases separating them. The CDR3 DNA follows: TGTGCCAGCAGCGGGGCGGGGCCAAACTCCTACGAGCAGTACTTC. Translating it yields CASSGAGPNSYEQYF.

The chain employs TRBV29-1 and TRBJ1-1, with TRBD1 matching 9 bases. V shed 5 bases and J 2 bases; nucleotides not matched to a gene: 6. The CDR3 runs to 14 residues. Per the germline V gene, CDR1 is SQVTM and CDR2 is ANQGSEA. The CDR3 bases are TGCAGCGTTTGGACAGGGGAATTCAACACTGAAGCTTTCTTT. This encodes CSVWTGEFNTEAFF.

The V and J genes are TRBV5-1 and TRBJ1-3; maybe TRBD1 (5 bases). This CDR3 is 14 amino acids long. The germline CDR1 and CDR2 sequences are SGHRS and YFSETQ. With 0 bases removed from V and 4 bases from J, the gap between germline ends came to 8 bases. CDR3 in DNA: TGCGCCAGCAGCTTGGAGGGGCGAGGAAACACCATATATTTT. Translating gives CASSLEGRGNTIYF.

The chain is built from TRBV6-6 and TRBJ1-3; no reliable D call. Between the trimmed V and J ends, which lost 0 bases and 4 bases, there was a span of 7 bases. CDR3 size: 14 residues. CDR1 and CDR2 (germline): MNHNY, SVGAGI (reference sequence). This chain's CDR3 is CASSYSSSGNTIYF. The CDR3 bases are TGTGCCAGCAGTTACTCGAGTTCCGGAAACACCATATATTTT.

The chain carries TRBV12-3 or TRBV12-4 and TRBJ1-5; D gene ambiguous. The V end lost 5 bases, the J end lost 3 bases, and 5 bases lay between the germline ends. There are 12 residues in the CDR3. This CDR3 is CASSPPNQPQHF. The CDR3 DNA follows: TGTGCCAGCAGTCCTCCCAATCAGCCCCAGCATTTT.

This clone has more than one count but fewer than ten. The chain recombines TRBV5-6 with TRBJ1-4; D not resolved. V was cut by 4 bases and J by 8 bases, with 15 bases left in between. Germline V gene lookup returns CDR1 SGHDT and CDR2 YYEEEE. This CDR3 has 14 residues. CDR3 amino acids: CASSALAFREKLFF. The CDR3 nucleotides read TGTGCCAGCAGCGCTTTAGCGTTTAGGGAAAAACTGTTTTTT.

This rearrangement joins TRBV5-6 to TRBJ1-2, with 8 bases identical to TRBD1. Germline-derived CDR1 and CDR2 are SGHDT and YYEEEE. This CDR3 is built from 14 residues. The V segment lost 3 bases and the J segment 3 bases; nucleotides outside the gene matches: 4. CDR3: CASSSDRVDYGYTF. CDR3 in DNA: TGTGCCAGCAGCTCGGACAGGGTAGACTATGGCTACACCTTC.

The CDR3 nucleotides read TGCGCCAGCAATGGGGGGAACCAAGAGACCCAGTACTTC. Its protein is CASNGGNQETQYF. This chain connects TRBV5-1 to TRBJ2-5, with D perhaps matching TRBD2 (6 bases). The germline V gene has CDR1 SGHRS and CDR2 YFSETQ. The CDR3 covers 13 residues. Trimming shortened V by 6 bases and J by 0 bases, and 9 bases separated the two germline ends. Using reference TRBV5-1 and TRBJ2-5 for the parts outside the CDR3, the full variable domain is KAGVTQTPRYLIKTRGQQVTLSCSPISGHRSVSWYQQTPGQGLQFLFEYFSETQRNKGNFPGRFSGRQFSNSRSEMNVSTLELGDSALYLCASNGGNQETQYFGPGTRLLVL.

The chain uses TRBV30 and TRBJ2-2; D may be TRBD1 (6 bases). The V and J ends lost 0 bases and 2 bases respectively, with 10 bases between them. There are 15 residues in the CDR3. Germline V gene lookup returns CDR1 GTSNPN and CDR2 SVGIG (reference sequence). The CDR3 nucleotides are TGTGCCTGGAGTGTTAGGACAGTTAACACCGGGGAGCTGTTTTTT. This gives the protein CAWSVRTVNTGELFF.

This clone was observed a single time. The chain has TRBV19 and TRBJ2-7; D is possibly TRBD2 (5 bases). The CDR3 is 15 amino acids. V lost 4 bases, J lost 4 bases, and 17 bases lay in between. Germline CDR1 is LNHDA and CDR2 is SQIVND (reference sequence). The CDR3 DNA sequence: TGTGCCAGTAGTAACCGGGAAAAGAACGTTTACGAGCAGTACTTC. The encoded protein is CASSNREKNVYEQYF.

The CDR3 loop is CASSLGLAYYNEQFF. The CDR3 DNA follows: TGCGCCAGCAGCTTGGGACTAGCTTATTACAATGAGCAGTTCTTC. This sequence joins TRBV5-1 and TRBJ2-1, with 7 bases aligning to TRBD2. This CDR3 comprises 15 residues. V trimming: 0 bases; J trimming: 4 bases; junction bases outside the gene matches: 4. CDR1 SGHRS and CDR2 YFSETQ come from the germline V gene.

The chain recombines TRBV28 with TRBJ1-1, with a tentative D call TRBD1 (5 bases). Germline values: CDR1 MDHEN, CDR2 SYDVKM. Trimming removed 4 bases from V and 4 bases from J, with 13 bases in between. This CDR3 is built from 14 residues. CDR3 DNA sequence: TGTGCCAGCAGTTCCGGGGGGGTGGGCACTGAAGCTTTCTTT. Translating gives CASSSGGVGTEAFF. Full variable domain (missing parts from reference TRBV28 and TRBJ1-1): DVKVTQSSRYLVKRTGEKVFLECVQDMDHENMFWYRQDPGLGLRLIYFSYDVKMKEKGDIPEGYSVSREKKERFSLILESASTNQTSMYLCASSSGGVGTEAFFGQGTRLTVV.

In this sample, this clone turned up once. The V call is TRBV6-5, the J call TRBJ2-7; 9 bases are a match to TRBD2. This CDR3 contains 16 residues. The trim removed 0 bases at V and 4 bases at J, leaving 7 bases unmatched. Germline V lookup: CDR1 MNHEY, CDR2 SVGAGI. This CDR3 reads CASSYSPGLAFYEQYF. The CDR3 DNA reads TGTGCCAGCAGTTACTCCCCGGGACTAGCATTTTACGAGCAGTACTTC.

The gene calls are TRBV5-1 and TRBJ1-2; 7 positions agree with TRBD1. The germline CDR1 and CDR2 sequences are SGHRS and YFSETQ. V gave up 0 bases and J gave up 2 bases; unmatched junction bases: 4. This CDR3 comprises 15 residues. The DNA of the CDR3 is TGCGCCAGCAGCTTGGGTTGGACAGGAAACTATGGCTACACCTTC. Encoded protein: CASSLGWTGNYGYTF.

The rearrangement uses TRBV7-9 and TRBJ2-1; a possible D gene is TRBD2 (5 bases). This CDR3 is built from 17 residues. V was shortened by 10 bases and J by 2 bases, with 24 bases between the two germline ends. The germline CDR1 and CDR2 sequences are SEHNR and FQNEAQ (reference sequence). The CDR3 reads CATLLGPAPGTYNEQFF. DNA for the CDR3: TGTGCCACCCTTCTCGGCCCGGCCCCGGGGACCTACAATGAGCAGTTCTTC. The whole variable domain, filled in from reference TRBV7-9 and TRBJ2-1, reads DTGVSQNPRHKITKRGQNVTFRCDPISEHNRLYWYRQTLGQGPEFLTYFQNEAQLEKSRLLSDRFSAERPKGSFSTLEIQRTEQGDSAMYLCATLLGPAPGTYNEQFFGPGTRLTVL.

V usage is TRBV30 and J usage is TRBJ2-1, with D unclear. V was shortened by 0 bases and J by 14 bases, with 14 bases between the two germline ends. The CDR3 totals 12 residues. CDR1 and CDR2 (germline): GTSNPN, SVGIG (reference sequence). The CDR3 DNA reads as TGTGCCTGGAGTGTGGTCCGCGGAGAGGAGTTCTTC. Encoded protein: CAWSVVRGEEFF.

The chain joins TRBV4-2 to TRBJ2-7; D gene ambiguous. CDR1 is LGHNA and CDR2 is YNFKEQ in the germline V gene. Trimming stripped 0 bases from V and 0 bases from J, with 6 bases between. This CDR3 region has 14 residues. As DNA, the CDR3 is TGTGCCAGCAGCCAAGAGCACAGCTCCTACGAGCAGTACTTC. Translating gives CASSQEHSSYEQYF.

The V gene is TRBV7-8, the J gene TRBJ1-1, with D hard to call. The V and J ends lost 1 base and 1 base respectively, with 7 bases between them. From germline, CDR1 is SGHVS and CDR2 FQNEAQ. The CDR3 is made up of 14 amino acids. The CDR3 DNA sequence: TGTGCCAGCAGCTTAGTCGGTGCGAACACTGAAGCTTTCTTT. Translated, it gives CASSLVGANTEAFF.

The chain combines TRBV29-1 with TRBJ2-6, with D uncertain. V was cut by 3 bases and J by 0 bases, with 6 bases left in between. CDR3 size: 14 residues. The germline V gene has CDR1 SQVTM and CDR2 ANQGSEA. The CDR3 is CSVEALSGANVLTF. The CDR3 nucleotides read TGCAGCGTTGAGGCCCTCTCTGGGGCCAACGTCCTGACTTTC. Combining the CDR3 with reference TRBV29-1 and TRBJ2-6 gives the whole variable domain SAVISQKPSRDICQRGTSLTIQCQVDSQVTMMFWYRQQPGQSLTLIATANQGSEATYESGFVIDKFPISRPNLTFSTLTVSNMSPEDSSIYLCSVEALSGANVLTFGAGSRLTVL.